This TCR beta chain was recovered during a study of blood T cell repertoires in COVID-19. Original processing notes: Reference gene primer amplification yielded estimated nucleated cell counts. TCRdb's table, derived via immunoSEQ multiplex PCR, lists solely in-frame clones and lacks some. The DNA gave D and trimming, while V, J and clone size come from that table. The data show approximately 440,000 clones, around 88% seen once. Recruited during active infection, patients (from Seattle) were subsequently followed longitudinally. Germline lookup yields CDR1 MNHEY and CDR2 SMNVEV (reference sequence). The CDR3 sequence is 15 residues long. V lost 7 bases to trimming and J lost 8 bases; unmatched junction nucleotides: 8.

The V call is TRBV27, the J call TRBJ2-1; 13 bases fit TRBD2. The sequence was obtained from a woman aged 50 to 60 with COVID-19, enrolled during active disease. Sequencing was carried out using peripheral blood. In DNA form, the CDR3 reads TGTGCCAGCACCGTCGGACTAGCGGGGGTTCATGAGCAGTTCTTC. This encodes CASTVGLAGVHEQFF.